This T cell receptor (beta chain) is from a study of T cells in Graves' hyperthyroidism and ophthalmopathy. Whole-study results and caveats: Among clonotypes expanded in thyroid above 0.001, most were also found in blood.

There were TCR beta CDR3 regions amplified from RNA transcripts. HTBI primers were used for first-round RT-PCR of the TCR CDR3. Each CDR3 protein is one row after TCRdb ran MiXCR on the multiplex PCR reads. The sample includes hundreds of thousands of distinct CDR3 sequences, roughly 14% of them seen just once. This clonotype was detected a few times. Its specificity is not known. CDR1 is MNHEY and CDR2 is SMNVEV in the germline V gene (reference sequence). This CDR3 contains 15 residues. Trimming removed 5 bases at V and 5 bases at J, with 18 bases between. Material for sequencing was blood. The receptor's source is a woman aged 25 to 39 with Graves' hyperthyroidism that later progressed to Graves' ophthalmopathy. The rearrangement joins TRBV27 to TRBJ2-5; TRBD2 might be the D (6 bases). CDR3 loop: CASSPRGLGGETQYF. Written as DNA, the CDR3 is TGTGCCAGCAGTCCCCGGGGACTCGGAGGGGAGACCCAGTACTTC.